This T cell receptor beta chain is from a study of cytomegalovirus exposure and HLA in healthy donors. On the study more broadly: Unique TCRs numbering some 80 million, obtained from HLA-typed donors, made up an early data release. Overall study results and limits: HLA alleles were associated with some 16,000 TCR beta sequences in a later analysis at 0.05 false discovery rate.

Worth noting for this clone: Its antigen is currently unknown.

This CDR3 has 14 residues. Germline loops: CDR1 GTSNPN, CDR2 SVGIG (reference sequence). PCR was performed using 60 Vbeta and 13 Jbeta primers. Only in-frame clones appear in the TCRdb table, and some are missing; sequencing was by immunoSEQ multiplex PCR. Found here are 100,000 to 150,000 clones, around 65% of them singletons; the top ten hold approximately 1.4%. Healthy bone marrow donors made up the donor group. Specimen: PBMCs. This rearrangement joins TRBV30 to TRBJ2-5; the match to TRBD1 covers 8 bases. With the DNA end fitting TRBJ2-7 better, the J assignment may be wrong. The TCR sequence derives from a man aged 18 to 29 in good health and CMV-seronegative. CDR3 bases: TGTGCCTGTCGCAGGGGGCGCTTCCCCTACGAGCAGTACTTC. It specifies CACRRGRFPYEQYF.